This TCR beta chain was documented in a study of tumor-infiltrating lymphocytes in primary liver carcinoma. In the study overall: Read depth, roughly 3.5 to 7.5 million productive TCRbeta reads, did not differ significantly between tissues.

About this clonotype: Its specificity is not known. At one of its ends the junction is not consistent with the germline gene, which may arise from a read error.

Taking 20-30 mg of unsorted bulk tissue, the authors co-extracted RNA and DNA. General study results and limits: Whereas tumor region pairs overlapped more, tumor-adjacent and tumor-blood pairs overlapped less. No more than about 8-24% of top clones could be seen in all five tumor regions. Tumors significantly exceeded blood in top-250-clone fraction (p = 0.039).

With around 500 ng total RNA as template and a constant-region primer, TCR beta cDNA was made. Libraries of TCR beta came from three nested multiplex PCR rounds with slightly modified ARM-PCR. The study ran its first two PCR rounds for around 10 cycles each, using TRBV1-TRBV30 forward primers and a C-beta reverse primer. TCRdb called the multiplex PCR reads again in MiXCR, with one record for every CDR3 protein. The table lists under 25,000 distinct CDR3 sequences, roughly three quarters of them singletons. The CDR3 is made up of 12 amino acids. Germline-derived CDR1 and CDR2 are SGDLS and YYNGEE. This chain uses TRBV9 with TRBJ2-4, with unresolved D. This clonotype was obtained from a woman in her thirties with primary liver carcinoma and hepatitis B virus infection. The sample consisted of liver tumor tissue from sampling region 5. As for subset: tumor region T5, tumor centre. CDR3 protein: CASNDWENIQYF. DNA of the CDR3: TGTGCTAGCAATGACTGGGAAAACATTCAGTACTTC.